The 2 T cell receptor beta chains given below trace back to one sample, sequenced in a study of cytomegalovirus exposure and HLA in healthy donors. The PCR contained 60 Vbeta and 13 Jbeta primers. Measured with immunoSEQ multiplex PCR; TCRdb has only the in-frame clones, and not every one. Here the sample spans some 120,000 clones, 60% to 80% being singletons. The sample was PBMCs. All receptors derive from a man aged 25 to 45 in good health and CMV-seronegative.

The CDR3 spells CASSSQGVNTEAFF. The CDR3 nucleotides are TGTGCCAGCAGCTCACAGGGGGTGAACACTGAAGCTTTCTTT. The rearrangement links TRBV7-3 to TRBJ1-1; TRBD1 matches at 8 bases. Looked up from germline, CDR1 is SGHTA and CDR2 is FQGTGA. V shed 4 bases and J 0 bases; nucleotides not matched to a gene: 1. The CDR3 contains 14 residues.

Concerning this clone: One junction end disagrees with the germline gene, perhaps due to a read error. V and J are TRBV7-9 and TRBJ1-2, with 10 bases lining up with TRBD1. Germline lookup yields CDR1 SEHNR and CDR2 FQNEAQ (reference sequence). The CDR3 spans 14 residues. The CDR3 is CSSSFVRQGAGYTF. The DNA for the CDR3 is TGTTCCAGCAGCTTCGTCCGACAGGGGGCGGGCTACACCTTC. The full variable domain, its missing parts supplied by reference TRBV7-9 and TRBJ1-2, is DTGVSQNPRHKITKRGQNVTFRCDPISEHNRLYWYRQTLGQGPEFLTYFQNEAQLEKSRLLSDRFSAERPKGSFSTLEIQRTEQGDSAMYLCSSSFVRQGAGYTFGSGTRLTVV.